A single sample is the source of the 10 T cell receptor beta chains below, sequenced in a study of vaccination and CD4 T cells after COVID-19. Cultured CD4+ T cells had their DNA profiled by the Oncomine TCR Beta short-read assay. From the PCR reads, TCRdb called clonotypes with MiXCR, one entry per CDR3 protein. The table has 11,000 to 15,000 distinct CDR3 sequences, about 65% seen once. These receptors are not linked to any known antigen. The treatment is: roughly nine-day PBMC culture with coronavirus spike peptide pools or control peptides (ViraFEST assay). Material: CD4+ T cells from blood, cultured in vitro. These receptors originate from a human donor who had recovered from COVID-19.

This clonotype was recorded once. The chain has TRBV6-4 and TRBJ1-2; the D is unclear. Germline CDR1 and CDR2: MRHNA and SNTAGT. V gave up 8 bases and J gave up 3 bases, with 16 bases separating them. This CDR3 spans 14 amino acids. This CDR3 reads CASPDGIRHYGYTF. CDR3 in DNA: TGTGCCAGCCCCGACGGTATTCGTCACTATGGCTACACCTTC.

The gene calls are TRBV2 and TRBJ2-5; D unclear. Germline CDR1 is SNHLY and CDR2 is FYNNEI. The CDR3 consists of 14 residues. Trimming removed 1 base from V and 1 base from J, with 7 bases in between. The CDR3 spells CASSEDSLQETQYF. The DNA of the CDR3 is TGTGCCAGCAGTGAAGACAGCCTCCAAGAGACCCAGTACTTC.

This rearrangement joins TRBV11-3 to TRBJ1-2, with D possibly TRBD1 on 6 matching bases. This CDR3 region has 15 residues. Germline CDR1 SGHNT, CDR2 YENEEA. With 4 bases removed from V and 1 base from J, the gap between germline ends came to 13 bases. This CDR3 reads CASSSPLDSNYGYTF. The DNA for the CDR3 is TGTGCCAGCAGCTCCCCCCTGGACAGTAACTATGGCTACACCTTC.

In its sample, this clonotype was seen a few times. The chain combines TRBV7-3 with TRBJ2-3; 9 bases align to TRBD2. Per germline, CDR1 SGHTA and CDR2 FQGTGA. This CDR3 region has 15 residues. The V gene end was trimmed by 2 bases and the J gene end by 3 bases; junction bases not matched to a gene: 3. CDR3 sequence: CASSLGGRVTDTQYF. The DNA for the CDR3 is TGTGCCAGCAGCTTAGGCGGGAGGGTTACAGATACGCAGTATTTT.

V and J are TRBV15 and TRBJ1-1, with TRBD1 matching over 10 bases. V lost 0 bases, J lost 1 base, and 11 bases stayed unmatched. This CDR3 has 19 amino acids. The germline gives CDR1 LNHNV, CDR2 YYDKDF (reference sequence). CDR3 amino acids: CATSRDGRGTGAGNTEAFF. CDR3 DNA sequence: TGTGCCACCAGCAGAGATGGGAGAGGGACAGGGGCGGGGAACACTGAAGCTTTCTTT.

The chain has TRBV6-5 and TRBJ1-2, with D possibly TRBD1 on 5 matching bases. Germline V lookup: CDR1 MNHEY, CDR2 SVGAGI. Trimming removed 2 bases from V and 0 bases from J, with 13 bases in between. The CDR3 runs 16 residues. The CDR3 region is CASSYPGDGPNYGYTF. The CDR3 DNA is TGTGCCAGCAGTTACCCGGGGGACGGTCCTAACTATGGCTACACCTTC.

The genes are TRBV20-1 and TRBJ2-7; 12 bases are shared with TRBD2. The germline V gene encodes CDR1 DFQATT and CDR2 SNEGSKA (reference sequence). This CDR3 region has 14 residues. V dropped 6 bases and J dropped 0; count of bases not matched to a gene: 3. DNA of the CDR3: TGCAGTGCCAGGACTAGCGGGAACTCCTACGAGCAGTACTTC. Translating gives CSARTSGNSYEQYF.

The rearrangement links TRBV5-6 to TRBJ2-3, with 7 bases that match TRBD1. The CDR3 is made up of 16 amino acids. Germline assignment: CDR1 SGHDT and CDR2 YYEEEE. The V segment lost 3 bases and the J segment 3 bases; nucleotides outside the gene matches: 10. The DNA of the CDR3 is TGTGCCAGCAGCTACCTAGACAGGGCCCCTACAGATACGCAGTATTTT. Encoded protein: CASSYLDRAPTDTQYF.

This chain links TRBV7-3 with TRBJ2-3; perhaps TRBD2 as D (6 bases). Germline CDR1 and CDR2: SGHTA and FQGTGA. V dropped 2 bases and J dropped 3 bases, with 12 bases sitting between them. The CDR3 is made up of 15 amino acids. The CDR3 loop reads CASSLGGLATDTQYF. The CDR3 DNA reads as TGTGCCAGCAGCTTAGGAGGGCTAGCAACAGATACGCAGTATTTT.

In this sample, this clonotype turned up a few times. V gene TRBV20-1 combines with J gene TRBJ2-4; D is possibly TRBD2 (6 bases). The germline V gene encodes CDR1 DFQATT and CDR2 SNEGSKA (reference sequence). This CDR3 spans 14 amino acids. V shed 1 base and J shed 3 bases, with 10 bases lying between them. The CDR3 DNA sequence: TGCAGTGCTAGAGTGGCGGGGAACAAAAACATTCAGTACTTC. Amino acid sequence: CSARVAGNKNIQYF.